What follows is one T cell receptor (beta chain) and its context. What it recognizes is unknown. This sample is drawn from a study of OX40 agonist ivuxolimab in advanced cancers. On the study more broadly: Anti-PD-1, anti-PD-L1 or anti-CTLA-4 therapy given earlier was allowed, and 35% to 50% had some. The study reported partial responses in three patients: one hepatocellular carcinoma, two cutaneous melanoma.

Some clones are missing from TCRdb's copy, which holds only in-frame ones; the method was immunoSEQ multiplex PCR. In the table there are around 110,000 clones, over 85% of which are singletons. On cycle 4 day 1 and cycle 7 day 1, as well as at baseline, blood was sampled. Study-level points and caveats: Dosing at 0.1 to 3.0 mg/kg was accompanied by clonal expansion of CD4+ and CD8+ blood T cells by week 6.

The CDR3 extends over 17 amino acids. V lost 6 bases, J lost 6 bases, and 19 bases stayed unmatched. From germline, CDR1 is MNHEY and CDR2 SMNVEV (reference sequence). The J gene is TRBJ2-7, the V gene TRBV27; 8 bases fit TRBD2. This specimen consisted of CD4+ or CD8+ T cells sorted from blood, obtained in a trial of the OX40 agonist ivuxolimab. This receptor was taken from an adult with an advanced solid tumor such as melanoma, head and neck, liver or kidney cancer. The CDR3 spells CASRRAGALSRSGEQYF. The CDR3 region has the DNA TGTGCCAGCAGACGAGCGGGGGCCCTTTCGAGGTCAGGCGAGCAGTACTTC.